The 23 T cell receptor beta chains in this list originate from one sample, sequenced in a study. TCRdb recomputed calls from the 5' RACE reads with MiXCR, one row per CDR3 protein. This sample yields about 6,700 distinct CDR3 sequences, of which roughly 47% are seen a single time; 2.5% to 3.5% belongs to the top ten. Sequencing used naive CD4+ T cells sorted from a lymph node. Noted subset: naive CD4+ T cells, CD4+CD45RA+CD25-. The receptors derive from a female donor with breast cancer.

This chain links TRBV20-1 with TRBJ2-2; 8 bases match TRBD2. This CDR3 spans 15 amino acids. Germline CDR1 reads DFQATT; CDR2 reads SNEGSKA (reference sequence). The V segment lost 4 bases and the J segment 2 bases; nucleotides outside the gene matches: 6. The CDR3 loop reads CSANIAGTNTGELFF. CDR3 nucleotides: TGCAGTGCTAATATAGCGGGGACCAACACCGGGGAGCTGTTTTTT.

The chain uses TRBV12-3 or TRBV12-4 and TRBJ1-5; D unresolved. CDR3 length: 13 amino acids. With 3 bases removed from V and 7 bases from J, the gap between germline ends came to 10 bases. For the CDR3, the DNA is TGTGCCAGCAGTTTGTTGTCAGGACAGCCCCAGCATTTT. Its translation: CASSLLSGQPQHF.

This chain links TRBV5-6 with TRBJ1-2; no clear D gene. Germline V CDR1 and CDR2: SGHDT, YYEEEE. The germline V and J ends were trimmed by 1 base and 2 bases, with 6 bases remaining between them. CDR3 length: 13 residues. In DNA, the CDR3 is TGTGCCAGCAGCTTGCAAGGGAACTATGGCTACACCTTC. This gives the protein CASSLQGNYGYTF.

The genes are TRBV6-1 and TRBJ2-5; possibly TRBD1 for D (5 bases). Germline CDR1 and CDR2: MNHNS and SASEGT. The V gene lost 8 bases and the J gene lost 5 bases, with 9 bases spanning the gap. The CDR3 runs to 11 residues. The CDR3 sequence: CASDRGETQYF. The CDR3 coding sequence is TGTGCCAGCGATAGGGGCGAGACCCAGTACTTC.

With regard to this clonotype: Since a much larger clone is just one base distant, this may be a read error. The genes are TRBV5-1 and TRBJ2-1; 7 bases match TRBD1. Germline lookup yields CDR1 SGHRS and CDR2 YFSETQ. This CDR3 region has 14 residues. The CDR3 DNA is TGCGTCAGCAGCCTGGGACAGACCTACAATGAGCAGTTCTTC. Translation: CVSSLGQTYNEQFF.

The chain has TRBV29-1 and TRBJ2-1; 10 bases line up with TRBD1. The CDR3 covers 13 residues. Germline trimming cut 4 bases from V and 7 bases from J; bases unmatched to any gene: 4. Germline V CDR1 and CDR2: SQVTM, ANQGSEA. The CDR3 spells CSVVRQGANEQFF. The CDR3 DNA reads as TGCAGCGTTGTTAGACAGGGGGCAAATGAGCAGTTCTTC.

V is TRBV4-1 and J is TRBJ2-7; TRBD2 aligns across 15 bases. Per germline, CDR1 MGHRA and CDR2 YSYEKL. The ends lost 1 base at V and 5 bases at J; junction bases unmatched: 9. The CDR3 runs to 18 residues. The CDR3 DNA reads as TGCGCCAGCAGCCAAGGGGGACTAGCGGGAGGCCCTGGGAACGAGCAGTACTTC. Its protein is CASSQGGLAGGPGNEQYF.

The CDR3 coding sequence is TGCAGTGCTGTAGCGGGAGTCCCGGGACCGTACAATGAGCAGTTCTTC. It translates to CSAVAGVPGPYNEQFF. The chain employs TRBV20-1 and TRBJ2-1, with 9 bases identical to TRBD2. CDR3 length: 16 amino acids. Germline trimming cut 5 bases from V and 4 bases from J; bases unmatched to any gene: 12. CDR1 and CDR2 (germline): DFQATT, SNEGSKA (reference sequence).

The chain links TRBV7-6 to TRBJ2-7, with D possibly being TRBD1 or TRBD2 (6 bases each). V gave up 5 bases and J gave up 7 bases, with 24 bases separating them. The CDR3 is 16 amino acids. Germline assignment: CDR1 SGHVS and CDR2 FNYEAQ. CDR3 residues: CASSLGQPGLGGEQYF. As DNA, the CDR3 is TGTGCCAGCAGCCTCGGACAGCCTGGCTTGGGGGGTGAGCAGTACTTC.

J is TRBJ2-2 and V is TRBV6-1; D gene unclear. This CDR3 is built from 13 residues. CDR1 MNHNS and CDR2 SASEGT come from the germline V gene. The CDR3 DNA sequence: TGTGCTCAGCGTAAGGGAAACGCCGGGGAGCTGTTTTTT. It translates to CAQRKGNAGELFF.

Within the sample, this clonotype is large (0.1 to 1%). The chain carries TRBV5-1 and TRBJ2-7; 10 bases match TRBD2. V gave up 4 bases and J gave up 0 bases; unmatched junction bases: 16. The germline V gene encodes CDR1 SGHRS and CDR2 YFSETQ. The CDR3 totals 19 residues. The CDR3 nucleotides read TGCGCCAGCAGCCCAGGAACTAGCGGGAACGGATCAAGCTCCTACGAGCAGTACTTC. Translated: CASSPGTSGNGSSSYEQYF. The whole variable domain, filled in from reference TRBV5-1 and TRBJ2-7, reads KAGVTQTPRYLIKTRGQQVTLSCSPISGHRSVSWYQQTPGQGLQFLFEYFSETQRNKGNFPGRFSGRQFSNSRSEMNVSTLELGDSALYLCASSPGTSGNGSSSYEQYFGPGTRLTVT.

This clonotype appeared a few times. The chain carries TRBV20-1 and TRBJ2-5, with a tentative D call TRBD2 (6 bases). The germline gives CDR1 DFQATT, CDR2 SNEGSKA (reference sequence). With 7 bases removed from V and 5 bases from J, the gap between germline ends came to 17 bases. The CDR3 extends over 13 amino acids. The CDR3 loop reads CSVKDAGLETQYF. CDR3 in DNA: TGCAGTGTTAAGGATGCGGGGTTGGAGACCCAGTACTTC.

The chain joins TRBV12-3 or TRBV12-4 to TRBJ1-5, with TRBD1 as a possible D gene (5 bases). This CDR3 has 14 residues. V lost 3 bases and J lost 4, with 10 bases in between. CDR3 residues: CASSLAGRNQPQHF. The CDR3 DNA is TGTGCCAGCAGTTTGGCAGGGCGTAATCAGCCCCAGCATTTT.

V and J are TRBV5-1 and TRBJ2-5; D is perhaps TRBD2 (5 bases). The CDR3 totals 15 residues. CDR1 is SGHRS and CDR2 is YFSETQ in the germline V gene. V dropped 1 base and J dropped 3 bases, with 13 bases sitting between them. CDR3 in amino acids: CASSLRGTGKETQYF. The CDR3 DNA follows: TGCGCCAGCAGCTTGCGGGGTACCGGCAAAGAGACCCAGTACTTC.

This clonotype has more than one count but fewer than ten. The rearrangement uses TRBV24-1 and TRBJ2-1; 10 bases align to TRBD2. Per the germline V gene, CDR1 is KGHDR and CDR2 is SFDVKD. The CDR3 totals 17 residues. Trimming at V came to 4 bases and at J to 4 bases, leaving 9 bases not matched to a gene. The CDR3 DNA follows: TGTGCCACCAGTGACCCAACTAAGCGGGGGGGTTACAATGAGCAGTTCTTC. Residues: CATSDPTKRGGYNEQFF.

CDR3 coding DNA: TGTGCCAGCTCAACCGGGACAATGAATTCTGGAAACACCATATATTTT. Protein sequence: CASSTGTMNSGNTIYF. The chain joins TRBV18 to TRBJ1-3; maybe TRBD1 (6 bases). This CDR3 is 16 amino acids long. Per the germline V gene, CDR1 is KGHSH and CDR2 is LQKENI. V lost 5 bases to trimming and J lost 1 base, with 15 bases between them.

This clonotype was observed once. J is TRBJ1-2 and V is TRBV20-1; 7 bases line up with TRBD1. After removal of 3 bases from V and 4 bases from J, the junction contained 8 bases not matched to a gene. CDR3 length: 14 amino acids. From germline, CDR1 is DFQATT and CDR2 SNEGSKA (reference sequence). The CDR3 DNA reads as TGCAGTGCTAGTCTAAGACAGGGCCCCTATGGCTACACCTTC. As protein: CSASLRQGPYGYTF.

This sequence joins TRBV20-1 and TRBJ1-3; D might be TRBD1 (5 bases). V was cut by 1 base and J by 3 bases, with 22 bases left in between. The V gene's germline CDR1 is DFQATT and CDR2 SNEGSKA (reference sequence). CDR3 length equals 18 residues. CDR3 amino acids: CSARARGSPHSCGNTIYF. The CDR3 DNA sequence: TGCAGTGCTAGAGCAAGGGGCTCCCCCCATTCATGTGGAAACACCATATATTTT.

This chain uses TRBV20-1 with TRBJ2-5; D not certain. This CDR3 has 11 residues. Germline V gene data show CDR1 as DFQATT and CDR2 as SNEGSKA (reference sequence). V lost 1 base to trimming and J lost 5 bases, with 5 bases between them. CDR3: CSARGFETQYF. CDR3 bases: TGCAGTGCTAGAGGATTCGAGACCCAGTACTTC.

This clonotype counts as medium-sized. The chain uses TRBV10-3 and TRBJ2-7; 8 nucleotides align to TRBD2. CDR1 and CDR2 (germline): ENHRY, SYGVKD. V shed 6 bases, J shed 3 bases, and the junction held 10 bases outside the gene matches. The CDR3 length is 15 residues. CDR3 protein: CAISKLSGTSYEQYF. In nucleotides, the CDR3 is TGTGCCATCAGCAAATTGTCCGGGACTAGCTACGAGCAGTACTTC.

This clonotype was observed a few times. The genes are TRBV7-2 and TRBJ2-1; 7 nucleotides match TRBD2. V shed 1 base, J shed 3 bases, and the junction held 3 bases outside the gene matches. Germline V gives CDR1 SGHTA, CDR2 FQGNSA. The CDR3 sequence is 15 residues long. This CDR3 is CASSLGGRVYNEQFF. CDR3 DNA: TGTGCCAGCAGCTTAGGAGGGAGGGTCTACAATGAGCAGTTCTTC.

The chain is built from TRBV3-1 and TRBJ1-2, with no clear D. Trimming cost V 4 bases and J 0 bases, with 6 bases left between them. Germline lookup yields CDR1 LGHDT and CDR2 YNNKEL (reference sequence). CDR3 length equals 13 residues. This chain's CDR3 is CASSLGANYGYTF. The CDR3 DNA sequence: TGTGCCAGCAGCCTTGGAGCTAACTATGGCTACACCTTC.

This clonotype was found a few times. The J gene is TRBJ1-2, the V gene TRBV20-1; D unresolved. Trimming took 5 bases from V and 7 from J, leaving 17 bases between them. This CDR3 region has 13 residues. Germline V gene data show CDR1 as DFQATT and CDR2 as SNEGSKA (reference sequence). CDR3 coding DNA: TGCAGTGCTGTGGACGGATTTTTACGTGGCTACACCTTC. Residues: CSAVDGFLRGYTF.